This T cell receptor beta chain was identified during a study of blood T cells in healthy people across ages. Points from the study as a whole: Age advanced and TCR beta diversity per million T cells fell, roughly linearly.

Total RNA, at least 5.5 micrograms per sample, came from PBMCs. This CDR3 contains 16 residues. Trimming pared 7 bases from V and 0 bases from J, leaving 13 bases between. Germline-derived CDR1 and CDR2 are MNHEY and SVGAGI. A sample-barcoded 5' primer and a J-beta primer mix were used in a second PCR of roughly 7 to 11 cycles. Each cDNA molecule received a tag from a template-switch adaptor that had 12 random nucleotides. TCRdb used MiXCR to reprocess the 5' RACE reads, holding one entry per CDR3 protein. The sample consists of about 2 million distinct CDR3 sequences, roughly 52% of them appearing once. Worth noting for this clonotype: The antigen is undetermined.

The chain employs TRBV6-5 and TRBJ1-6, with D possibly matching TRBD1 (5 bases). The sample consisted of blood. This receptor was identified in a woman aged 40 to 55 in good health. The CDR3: CASTWGPSSYNSPLHF. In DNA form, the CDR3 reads TGTGCCAGCACCTGGGGACCGAGCTCCTATAATTCACCCCTCCACTTT.